This T cell receptor beta chain was identified during a study of shared clonotypes between healthy human individuals. The ends lost 4 bases at V and 6 bases at J; junction bases unmatched: 4. This CDR3 has 14 amino acids. CDR1 and CDR2 from the germline V gene are MGHRA and YSYEKL. CD45RO-negative, CCR7-positively selected cells formed the naive CD8 fraction, excluding terminally differentiated effector memory CD45RA+ cells. Produced via immunoSEQ multiplex PCR; TCRdb's table is partial and in-frame only. The sample holds about 2.2 million clones, over 85% seen once. The receptor was isolated from a man aged 18 to 29 in good health. Some clones in this sample may be carry-over from other donors' samples. The material sequenced was naive CD8+ T cells from PBMCs. The rearrangement links TRBV4-1 to TRBJ1-5; TRBD1 matches 9 bases. The CDR3 coding sequence is TGCGCCAGCAGCCCACGACAGGGGGGTCAGCCCCAGCATTTT. Translation gives CASSPRQGGQPQHF.